The rows below give T cell receptor beta chains drawn from one sample of a study of blood T cell repertoires in COVID-19. This table comes from immunoSEQ multiplex PCR, and its TCRdb copy is limited to in-frame clones, with some not included. This sample has 120,000 or so clones; 84% occur once, and the top ten carry approximately 12%. The specimen was peripheral blood. The receptor source for this set is a woman aged 25-40 years who had recovered from COVID-19. The conserved cysteine and the conserved F or W are not part of the CDR3 here. Only part of the rows carry a size: once, few, many, or a class if the clone is expanded.

j_call clone_size v_call cdr3_aa
TRBJ2-6 . TRBV3-1/TRBV3-2 ASSQGAAGANVLT
TRBJ2-7 . TRBV27 ASKLGGSSYEQY
TRBJ1-2 . TRBV10-2 ASSESKTVEGLLNGYT
TRBJ2-1 . TRBV18 ASSPRDKTSGISREQF
TRBJ1-1 . TRBV28 ATVRDSYMNTEAF
TRBJ2-5 . TRBV5-1 ASSLSRGYAETQY
TRBJ2-6 . TRBV30 AWSDPGGRSGVLT
TRBJ2-7 . TRBV28 ASSFSAEPPSTSD
TRBJ2-7 . TRBV19 ASRKSGTTVEQY
TRBJ2-1 . TRBV6-1 ASSDQSVSSYNEQF
TRBJ1-3 . TRBV11-2 ASSFDPPNGGNTIY
TRBJ1-2 . TRBV29-1 SVEDRGDYGYT
TRBJ1-2 . TRBV7-8 ASSSVILQGRIGYT
TRBJ1-2 . TRBV2 ASTLDSRYGYT
TRBJ2-3 once TRBV2 ASSEDSMIPWY
TRBJ1-1 . TRBV10-3 AISEWGRGTEAF
TRBJ2-7 . TRBV18 ASSPRTGASYEQY
TRBJ2-4 . TRBV21-1 ASSGRDRDSFLAKNIQY
TRBJ2-7 once TRBV5-1 ASSLGPGQGARRGSYEQY
TRBJ2-1 . TRBV19 ASSADISYGNEQF
TRBJ1-6 . TRBV2 ASTLTPGSPLH
TRBJ2-3 . TRBV7-2 ASSPAGGTDTQY
TRBJ1-1 . TRBV19 ASSPTQGGANTEAF
TRBJ2-3 . TRBV2 ASRPSPGSASDTQY
TRBJ2-7 . TRBV11-2 ASSPRTSGSDETYEQY
TRBJ2-2 . TRBV10-2 ASSESGTGRDTGELF
TRBJ2-2 . TRBV10-2 ASSESPAGELF
TRBJ2-1 . TRBV7-3 ASSLTGAPVAGGPSGYNEQF
TRBJ2-1 . TRBV11-3 ASSLNAAGGRNEQF
TRBJ2-3 . TRBV27 ASSLSEGSQY
TRBJ2-7 few TRBV5-1 ASSRDNYYEQY
TRBJ2-2 . TRBV5-4 ASSSNRETGELF
TRBJ2-3 once TRBV3-1/TRBV3-2 ASSQGAVLAGGGDTQY
TRBJ2-5 . TRBV3-1/TRBV3-2 ASSLGSHETQY
TRBJ2-7 . TRBV2 ASSELAGGLNEQY
TRBJ1-6 few TRBV30 ASLWGGYSPLH
TRBJ2-3 . TRBV19 ASSIGTSGGYLTDTQY
TRBJ2-1 . TRBV5-6 ASSLTSGGAFSNEQF
TRBJ2-1 . TRBV14 ASSQEKDIWGGGRYNEQF
TRBJ2-3 . TRBV5-5 ASSHRQGYTDTQY
TRBJ1-2 . TRBV7-2 ASSLDLRDRAFRSYGYT